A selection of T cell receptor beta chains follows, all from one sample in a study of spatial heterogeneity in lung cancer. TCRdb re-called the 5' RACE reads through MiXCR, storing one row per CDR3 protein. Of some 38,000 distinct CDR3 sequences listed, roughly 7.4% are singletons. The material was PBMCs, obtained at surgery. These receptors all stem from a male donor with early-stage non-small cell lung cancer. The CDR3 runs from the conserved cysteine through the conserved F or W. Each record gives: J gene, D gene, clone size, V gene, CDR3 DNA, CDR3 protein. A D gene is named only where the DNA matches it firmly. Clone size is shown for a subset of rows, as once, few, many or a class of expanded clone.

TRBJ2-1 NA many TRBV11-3 TGTGCCAGCAGCTTAGATCAGGCGAGCGGAACCTACAATGAGCAGTTCTTC CASSLDQASGTYNEQFF
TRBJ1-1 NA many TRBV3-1 TGTGCCAGCAGCGGATACTTGGACATCCCCACTGAAGCTTTCTTT CASSGYLDIPTEAFF
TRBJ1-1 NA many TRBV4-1 TGCGCCAGCAGCTCATCTCCGGCAGTCCGGAGGAGCACTGAAGCTTTCTTT CASSSSPAVRRSTEAFF
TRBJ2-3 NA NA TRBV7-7 TGTGCTAGCAGCCCGGGACCCCCCGAAGATACGCAGTATTTT CASSPGPPEDTQYF
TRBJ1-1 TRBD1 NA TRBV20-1 TGCAGTGCTAACAGGGGTGGCACTGAAGCTTTCTTT CSANRGGTEAFF
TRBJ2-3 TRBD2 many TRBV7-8 TGTGCCAGCAGCTTAGACCGGGAGGACACAGATACGCAGTATTTT CASSLDREDTDTQYF
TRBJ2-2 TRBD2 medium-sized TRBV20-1 TGCAGTGCTAGACCCAGCGGGGGAGGCACCGGGGAGCTGTTTTTT CSARPSGGGTGELFF
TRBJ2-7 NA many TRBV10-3 TGTGCCATCAGTCCGGCCTCTTCCTACGAGCAGTACTTC CAISPASSYEQYF
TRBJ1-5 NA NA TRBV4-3 TGCGCCAGCAGCCAAGTTGTCAGGGGTGGTCAGCCCCAGCATTTT CASSQVVRGGQPQHF
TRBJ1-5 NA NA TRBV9 TGTGCCAGCAGCGTAGGACAGTCCGATCAGCCCCAGCATTTT CASSVGQSDQPQHF
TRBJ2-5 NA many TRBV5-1 TGCGCCAGCAGCTTAGGAGGGACCGATTTTGAGACCCAGTACTTC CASSLGGTDFETQYF
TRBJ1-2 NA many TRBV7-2 TGTGCCAGCAGCCCCGGGGGCAGCCAGAATGGCTACACCTTC CASSPGGSQNGYTF
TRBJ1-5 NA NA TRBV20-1 TGCAGTGCTAGCGCAGGGGATAGCAATCAGCCCCAGCATTTT CSASAGDSNQPQHF
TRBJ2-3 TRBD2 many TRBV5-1 TGCGCCAGCAGTCGGGGACTACCTAGCACAGATACGCAGTATTTT CASSRGLPSTDTQYF
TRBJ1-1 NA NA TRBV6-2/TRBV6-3 TGTGCCAGCAGTTACAACAGGGCTCGGATCGAAGCTTTCTTT CASSYNRARIEAFF
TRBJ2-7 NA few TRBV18 TGTGCCAGCTCACCAACTACAGGCAGAAGCTCCTACGAGCAGTACTTC CASSPTTGRSSYEQYF
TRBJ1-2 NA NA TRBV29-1 TGCAGCGCCGTGGCCTCGGGGGGCTGGGGCTATGGCTACACCTTC CSAVASGGWGYGYTF